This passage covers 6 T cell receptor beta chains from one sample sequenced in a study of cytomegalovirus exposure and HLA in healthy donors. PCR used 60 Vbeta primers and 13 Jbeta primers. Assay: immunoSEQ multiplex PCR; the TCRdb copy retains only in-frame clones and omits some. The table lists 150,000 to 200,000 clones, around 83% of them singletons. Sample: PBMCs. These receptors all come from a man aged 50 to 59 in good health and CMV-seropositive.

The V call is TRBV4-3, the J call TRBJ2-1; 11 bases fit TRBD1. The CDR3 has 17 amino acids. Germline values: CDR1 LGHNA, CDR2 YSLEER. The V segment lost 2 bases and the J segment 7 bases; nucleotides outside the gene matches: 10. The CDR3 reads CASSQTIGQGAGNEQFF. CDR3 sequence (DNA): TGCGCCAGCAGCCAAACTATCGGACAGGGGGCTGGGAATGAGCAGTTCTTC.

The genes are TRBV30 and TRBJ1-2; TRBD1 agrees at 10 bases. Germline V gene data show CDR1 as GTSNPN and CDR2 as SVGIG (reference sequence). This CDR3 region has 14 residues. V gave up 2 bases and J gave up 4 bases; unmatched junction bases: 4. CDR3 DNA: TGTGCCTGGAGTCCCGGGACAGGGGCCTATGGCTACACCTTC. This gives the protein CAWSPGTGAYGYTF.

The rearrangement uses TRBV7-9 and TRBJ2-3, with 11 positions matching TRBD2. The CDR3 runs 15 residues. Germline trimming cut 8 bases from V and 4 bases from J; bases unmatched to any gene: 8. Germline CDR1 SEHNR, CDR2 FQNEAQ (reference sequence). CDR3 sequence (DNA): TGTGCCAGCGGTACTAGCGGGAGATCGGCAGATACGCAGTATTTT. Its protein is CASGTSGRSADTQYF.

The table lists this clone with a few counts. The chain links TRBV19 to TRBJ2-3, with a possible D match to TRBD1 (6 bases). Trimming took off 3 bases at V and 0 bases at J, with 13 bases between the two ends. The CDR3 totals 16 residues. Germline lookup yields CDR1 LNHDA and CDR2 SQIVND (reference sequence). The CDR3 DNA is TGTGCCAGTAGTATGACCGGGACAAAAAGCACAGATACGCAGTATTTT. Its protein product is CASSMTGTKSTDTQYF.

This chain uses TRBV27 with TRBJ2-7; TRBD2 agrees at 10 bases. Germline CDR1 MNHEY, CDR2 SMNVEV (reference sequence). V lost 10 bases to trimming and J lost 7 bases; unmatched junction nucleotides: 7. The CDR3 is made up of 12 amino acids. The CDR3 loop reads CATAGLASEQYF. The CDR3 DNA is TGTGCCACTGCGGGACTAGCGTCTGAGCAGTACTTC.

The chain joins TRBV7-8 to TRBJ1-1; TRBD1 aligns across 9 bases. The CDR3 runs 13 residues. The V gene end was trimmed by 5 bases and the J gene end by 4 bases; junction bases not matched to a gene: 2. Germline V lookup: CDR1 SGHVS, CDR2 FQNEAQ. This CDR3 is CASSLTGGTEAFF. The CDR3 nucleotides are TGTGCCAGCAGCCTGACAGGGGGCACTGAAGCTTTCTTT.